A single sample gave rise to the 14 T cell receptor beta chains below, sequenced in a study of blood T cells in healthy people across ages. Primed by a sample-barcoded 5' primer and a J-beta primer mix, a second PCR proceeded for about 7 to 11 cycles. TCRdb itself ran the 5' RACE reads through MiXCR, one entry per CDR3 protein. The sample holds about 1.8 million distinct CDR3 sequences, approximately 50% seen once. Input material: blood. The receptors derive from a woman between 35 and 50 years old in good health.

The chain has TRBV28 and TRBJ2-1; 14 nucleotides line up with TRBD2. Per the germline V gene, CDR1 is MDHEN and CDR2 is SYDVKM. The CDR3 consists of 16 residues. V shed 5 bases and J 5 bases; nucleotides not matched to a gene: 5. CDR3 in amino acids: CASSPMGLAGDNEQFF. CDR3 sequence (DNA): TGTGCCAGCAGTCCGATGGGACTAGCGGGGGACAATGAGCAGTTCTTC.

This clonotype was detected a few times. The chain is built from TRBV20-1 and TRBJ2-1, with TRBD2 matching over 13 bases. The junction had 7 bases not matched to a gene; V was cut back by 7 bases and J by 7 bases. This CDR3 is 14 amino acids long. CDR1 is DFQATT, CDR2 SNEGSKA, per germline (reference sequence). This chain's CDR3 is CSGTSGGKGNEQFF. The CDR3 region has the DNA TGCAGTGGGACTAGCGGGGGAAAAGGGAATGAGCAGTTCTTC.

V gene TRBV4-1 combines with J gene TRBJ2-7, with D hard to call. Trimming took off 3 bases at V and 4 bases at J, with 19 bases between the two ends. CDR1 and CDR2 (germline): MGHRA, YSYEKL. The CDR3 spans 16 residues. The chain's CDR3 is CASSHPGATATYEQYF. In DNA, the CDR3 is TGCGCCAGCAGCCACCCCGGTGCCACCGCGACATACGAGCAGTACTTC.

Only a few counts were recorded for this clonotype. The chain uses TRBV4-1 and TRBJ2-5; tentative D call: TRBD1 (5 bases). This CDR3 has 15 residues. Trimming shortened V by 0 bases and J by 5 bases, and 13 bases separated the two germline ends. Germline lookup yields CDR1 MGHRA and CDR2 YSYEKL. In DNA, the CDR3 is TGCGCCAGCAGCCAAGAAGGGGTAGCAGGCGAGACCCAGTACTTC. Its translation is CASSQEGVAGETQYF.

The rearrangement links TRBV5-1 to TRBJ2-7; 11 bases are shared with TRBD2. The germline gives CDR1 SGHRS, CDR2 YFSETQ. The CDR3 is 15 amino acids. The V gene end was trimmed by 3 bases and the J gene end by 3 bases; junction bases not matched to a gene: 5. This CDR3 is CASSSGLAGYYEQYF. For the CDR3, the DNA is TGCGCCAGCAGCTCCGGACTAGCGGGTTACTACGAGCAGTACTTC.

The V and J genes are TRBV6-8 and TRBJ2-7, with D perhaps TRBD2 (6 bases). V was cut by 0 bases and J by 2 bases, with 14 bases left in between. The CDR3 runs 16 residues. Looked up from germline, CDR1 is MNHGY and CDR2 is SAAAGT. The CDR3 reads CASSYSASRGTYEQYF. As DNA, the CDR3 is TGTGCCAGCAGTTACTCGGCCTCACGGGGGACCTACGAGCAGTACTTC.

This clonotype was recorded a few times. This chain connects TRBV6-1 to TRBJ2-4; the D gene is possibly TRBD2 (5 bases). The V gene's germline CDR1 is MNHNS and CDR2 SASEGT. The ends were cut back, 3 bases at V and 9 bases at J, with 9 bases in the middle. CDR3 size: 12 residues. The DNA for the CDR3 is TGTGCCAGCAGTGATAGGAGCGGCATTCAGTACTTC. Residues: CASSDRSGIQYF.

A single count supports this clonotype. This sequence joins TRBV5-5 and TRBJ2-3, with 8 bases that match TRBD2. This CDR3 has 17 residues. J gave up 2 bases and V 4 bases, and 12 bases lay outside the gene matches. The germline V gene has CDR1 SGHKS and CDR2 YYEKEE (reference sequence). The CDR3 here is CASSPVGRAGVTDTQYF. The CDR3 region has the DNA TGTGCCAGCAGCCCCGTCGGTCGAGCGGGGGTCACAGATACGCAGTATTTT.

The table lists this clonotype with a few counts. CDR3 nucleotides: TGTGCCAGCAGCCGTCGACAGAGCACTAGCACAGATACGCAGTATTTT. The encoded protein is CASSRRQSTSTDTQYF. The J gene is TRBJ2-3, the V gene TRBV7-9, with a possible D match to TRBD1 (5 bases). The V end lost 5 bases, the J end lost 0 bases, and 15 bases lay between the germline ends. Germline-derived CDR1 and CDR2 are SEHNR and FQNEAQ (reference sequence). The CDR3 extends over 16 amino acids.

Turning to this clonotype: One junction end does not reproduce the germline sequence, and a read error may be involved. The CDR3 DNA is TGCAGCGTTCCGGGCAGGGTGAAAGATACCCAGTATTTT. This codes for CSVPGRVKDTQYF. This chain joins TRBV29-1 and TRBJ2-3, with TRBD1 as a possible D gene (5 bases). The CDR3 is 13 residues long. In germline, CDR1 is SQVTM, CDR2 ANQGSEA.

The V call is TRBV6-2 or TRBV6-3, the J call TRBJ2-7; D ambiguous. Trimming left V 4 bases short and J 5 bases short, with 15 bases between. The length of the CDR3 is 14 residues. Germline CDR1 reads MNHEY; CDR2 reads SVGEGT. The CDR3 reads CASSSFGVVDEQYF. Here the CDR3 DNA reads TGTGCCAGCAGTTCGTTCGGAGTAGTCGACGAGCAGTACTTC.

Notes on this clonotype: Sequence at one end of the junction differs from germline and may be a read error. This chain connects TRBV18 to TRBJ2-7; a possible D gene is TRBD1 (6 bases). Germline V gene sequence: CDR1 KGHSH, CDR2 LQKENI. This CDR3 has 14 residues. The DNA for the CDR3 is TGTGCCGGCTCACCCACAGGGCCCATCTACGAGCAGTACTTC. Encoded protein: CAGSPTGPIYEQYF.

The chain is built from TRBV6-2 or TRBV6-3 and TRBJ2-3, with 7 positions matching TRBD1. In germline, CDR1 is MNHEY, CDR2 SVGEGT. The trim removed 4 bases at V and 3 bases at J, leaving 7 bases unmatched. The CDR3 extends over 15 amino acids. The CDR3 DNA reads TGTGCCAGCAGTTGGCTACAGGGGCGAACAGATACGCAGTATTTT. Encoded protein: CASSWLQGRTDTQYF.

This clonotype was seen a few times. The chain carries TRBV4-2 and TRBJ2-7; 7 bases are a match to TRBD1. Germline CDR1 is LGHNA and CDR2 is YNFKEQ. The CDR3 is 15 amino acids. The V and J ends lost 3 bases and 4 bases, in that order; junction bases with no gene match: 9. The CDR3 region is CASSQASGQSYEQYF. For the CDR3, the DNA is TGTGCCAGCAGCCAGGCCTCGGGACAGAGTTACGAGCAGTACTTC.